This is a list of T cell receptor beta chains from one sample in a study of blood T cells in healthy people across ages. TCRdb used MiXCR to reprocess the 5' RACE reads, holding one entry per CDR3 protein. The table records about 650,000 distinct CDR3 sequences, approximately 52% of them present only once. The sequenced material came from blood. Receptors originate from a woman aged 80 or older in good health. The conserved cysteine and the conserved F or W are not part of the CDR3 here. The D gene is left open where the match is weak.

J | V | D | CDR3
TRBJ2-1 | TRBV21-1 | . | ANSPIPSGEQF
TRBJ2-7 | TRBV5-1 | . | ASSLTGFHEQY
TRBJ2-2 | TRBV5-1 | . | ASSVSGTGELF
TRBJ2-5 | TRBV30 | . | ASRGGPLWAQY
TRBJ2-1 | TRBV7-3 | TRBD2 | ASSLSGGGALRNEQF
TRBJ1-2 | TRBV12-3/TRBV12-4 | TRBD1 | ASSDPAGQGLGYT
TRBJ2-2 | TRBV7-9 | . | ASSLGAGDTGELF
TRBJ2-5 | TRBV2 | . | ASSIEGLGTQY
TRBJ2-5 | TRBV28 | . | ASRTPRQETQY
TRBJ2-1 | TRBV29-1 | TRBD2 | SVGSTSYEQF
TRBJ1-5 | TRBV28 | . | ASSLAGNSNQPQH
TRBJ1-3 | TRBV29-1 | TRBD1 | SVSFGQGIGNTIY
TRBJ2-1 | TRBV18 | . | ASSPPAGGNEQF
TRBJ2-6 | TRBV6-5 | . | ASSYDGRPGANVLT
TRBJ2-1 | TRBV27 | . | ASSKLVSYNEQF
TRBJ2-3 | TRBV3-1 | . | ASSPSGAVDTQY
TRBJ2-3 | TRBV3-1 | TRBD2 | ASIGSGRGDTQY
TRBJ2-5 | TRBV12-3/TRBV12-4 | TRBD1 | ASSPDRRKETQY
TRBJ1-6 | TRBV4-1 | . | ASSQDASPLH
. | TRBV12-3/TRBV12-4 | . | ASSLNQGSYEQY
TRBJ2-1 | TRBV20-1 | TRBD2 | SARDTRENNEQF
TRBJ2-3 | TRBV29-1 | TRBD2 | SVERFISGGPADTQY
TRBJ2-7 | TRBV7-2 | . | ASSKDISYEQY
TRBJ2-1 | TRBV20-1 | . | SAPNPYAAYNEQF
TRBJ2-5 | TRBV7-9 | . | ASSSYTRGEETQY
TRBJ2-4 | TRBV9 | . | ASSPPLQNIQY
TRBJ2-5 | TRBV2 | TRBD2 | ASSPAGAPAVWY
TRBJ1-1 | TRBV5-1 | . | ASSLLESEAF
TRBJ1-2 | TRBV29-1 | TRBD1 | SVGQGAVGYT
TRBJ1-4 | TRBV7-2 | . | ASSLGVREKLF
TRBJ1-3 | TRBV5-6 | . | ASSFPGGDTIY
TRBJ2-1 | TRBV7-2 | TRBD2 | ASSSRLAAAEQF
TRBJ2-5 | TRBV7-9 | . | ASSLSGTGETQY
. | TRBV7-9 | . | ASSTPLRETQY
TRBJ1-4 | TRBV7-8 | . | ASSLGDSYEKLF
TRBJ2-7 | TRBV12-3/TRBV12-4 | . | ASSYGGFSSYEQY
TRBJ2-1 | TRBV12-3/TRBV12-4 | . | ASSLGVSGERF
TRBJ2-1 | TRBV7-9 | TRBD2 | ASSLLAGVGSEQF
TRBJ1-4 | TRBV21-1 | . | ASSKQGTGEINEKLF
TRBJ2-3 | TRBV29-1 | TRBD1 | SARPGQGGDTQY
TRBJ2-3 | TRBV12-3/TRBV12-4 | TRBD2 | ASSFRGGFGGRADTQY
TRBJ2-1 | TRBV20-1 | TRBD2 | SARGSSGRAYELF
TRBJ2-1 | TRBV7-3 | TRBD2 | ASSAGLAGVTEQF
TRBJ2-7 | TRBV2 | . | ASRTLPGSSYEQY
TRBJ2-5 | TRBV29-1 | . | SVPRREEETQY
TRBJ1-1 | TRBV20-1 | . | SARKEGRAMNTEAF
TRBJ2-1 | TRBV29-1 | . | SVGGLYNEQF
TRBJ2-5 | TRBV29-1 | TRBD1 | SVVKGALRETQY
TRBJ2-1 | TRBV5-1 | . | ASSLDASTEQF
TRBJ2-3 | TRBV20-1 | . | SASGGRLGTDTQY
. | TRBV4-1 | TRBD1 | ASSPHAEGGNYEQY
TRBJ2-5 | TRBV28 | TRBD1 | ASSGPDGQGSQETQY
. | TRBV29-1 | . | SVMGIYEQY
TRBJ1-1 | TRBV12-3/TRBV12-4 | . | ASSSSAPLVNTEAF
TRBJ2-7 | TRBV4-1 | . | ASSQSAINYYEQY